The present entry profiles one T cell receptor beta chain with its context. The CDR3 has 16 residues. The V end was cut by 0 bases, the J end by 2 bases, with 11 bases between. The germline V gene encodes CDR1 KGHDR and CDR2 SFDVKD. The data stem from a study of blood T cell repertoires in COVID-19. For the study at large: COVID-19 samples from acute and convalescent phases originated in the United States, Italy and Spain. PBMCs, B-cell-depleted T cells, or T cells provided the cDNA or gDNA that made up the material.

In the original processing: Reference gene primer amplification yielded estimated nucleated cell counts. Only in-frame clones appear in the TCRdb table, and some are missing; sequencing was by immunoSEQ multiplex PCR. V, J and clone size are taken as reported in that table, and D and trimming were inferred from the DNA itself. The sample holds more than 90,000 clones, 82% seen once. The TCR was taken from a man between 70 and 80 years old with acute or convalescent COVID-19. This chain connects TRBV24-1 to TRBJ2-3; D is possibly TRBD2 (6 bases). The sequencing input was peripheral blood. CDR3 region: CATSDLGGTDTDTQYF. CDR3 bases: TGTGCCACCAGTGATTTGGGGGGGACCGACACAGATACGCAGTATTTT.